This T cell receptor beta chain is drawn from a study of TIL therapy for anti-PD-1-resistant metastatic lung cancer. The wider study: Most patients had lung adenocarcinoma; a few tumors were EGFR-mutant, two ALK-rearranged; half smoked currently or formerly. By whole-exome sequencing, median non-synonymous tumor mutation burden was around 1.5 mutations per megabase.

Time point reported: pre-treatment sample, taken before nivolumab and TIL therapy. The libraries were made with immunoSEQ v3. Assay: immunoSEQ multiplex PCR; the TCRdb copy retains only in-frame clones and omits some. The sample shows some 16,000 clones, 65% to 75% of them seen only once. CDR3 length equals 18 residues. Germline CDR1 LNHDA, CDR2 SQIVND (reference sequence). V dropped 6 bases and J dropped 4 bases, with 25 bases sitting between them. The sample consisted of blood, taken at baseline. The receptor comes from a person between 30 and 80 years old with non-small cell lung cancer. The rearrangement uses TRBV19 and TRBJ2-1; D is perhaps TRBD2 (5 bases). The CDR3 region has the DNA TGTGCCAGTAGCCACCTGAGGGCCCTCCATGGAATTTACAATGAGCAGTTCTTC. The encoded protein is CASSHLRALHGIYNEQFF.